These T cell receptor beta chains were read from a single sample in a study of blood T cell repertoires in COVID-19. Assay: immunoSEQ multiplex PCR; the TCRdb copy retains only in-frame clones and omits some. Of 130,000 to 150,000 clones listed, about 85% are singletons. The sequencing input was peripheral blood. The receptors here all came from a woman in her sixties or seventies with COVID-19, enrolled during active disease. Each CDR3 is given with its conserved first and last residue. A D gene is named only where the DNA matches it firmly. The size field is filled for only some rows; it gives once, few, many or a size class.

j_call d_call clone_size v_call cdr3_nt cdr3_aa
TRBJ1-3 NA NA TRBV9 TGTGCCAGCAGCACCCTTACGGGAAGGCGGGGAAACACCATATATTTT CASSTLTGRRGNTIYF
TRBJ1-5 NA NA TRBV6-1 TGTGCCAGCAGTGAACTTGGGGGGTTCCAGCCCCAGCATTTT CASSELGGFQPQHF
TRBJ1-2 NA NA TRBV6-2/TRBV6-3 TGTGCCAGCAGTTACGGGCCGCAGGGGATTCGGGGCTACACCTTC CASSYGPQGIRGYTF
TRBJ2-3 NA NA TRBV12-3/TRBV12-4 TGTGCCAGCAGTCAGTTCAGGGATACGCAGTATTTT CASSQFRDTQYF
TRBJ2-1 NA NA TRBV11-2 TGTGCCAGCAGCTTAGCAGGGAATAGTAATGAGCAGTTCTTC CASSLAGNSNEQFF
TRBJ1-2 TRBD1 NA TRBV19 TGTGCCAGTAGTATACCGGGACAGGGGAAAAAAGCTAACTATGGCTACACCTTC CASSIPGQGKKANYGYTF
TRBJ2-3 NA NA TRBV7-2 TGTGCCAGCAGCTTGGGTCAGGTGAGCACAGATACGCAGTATTTT CASSLGQVSTDTQYF
TRBJ2-7 TRBD1 NA TRBV2 TGTGCCAGCAGCTTGACAGGGATCTACGAGCAGTACTTC CASSLTGIYEQYF
TRBJ1-5 TRBD1 NA TRBV30 TGTGCCTGGAGCAGACAGGGACACCAGCCCCAGCATTTT CAWSRQGHQPQHF
TRBJ1-2 NA NA TRBV7-8 TGTGCCAGCAGTCCCCTAAGAGGGCATGGCTACACCTTC CASSPLRGHGYTF
TRBJ2-2 NA NA TRBV2 TGTGCCAGCAGTGTAGGGAGTGGCACCGGGGAGCTGTTTTTT CASSVGSGTGELFF
TRBJ2-3 NA NA TRBV19 TGTGCCAGTACCCCCTGGGGGGGGCAAGGCACAGATACGCAGTATTTT CASTPWGGQGTDTQYF
TRBJ2-1 TRBD1 NA TRBV6-2/TRBV6-3 TGTGCCAGCAGCCGTGGGACAGGGGGGGTTAATGAGCAGTTCTTC CASSRGTGGVNEQFF
TRBJ1-1 NA NA TRBV5-6 TGTGCCAGCAGCCCCGACATGAACACTGAAGCTTTCTTT CASSPDMNTEAFF
TRBJ2-7 NA NA TRBV5-6 TGTGCCAGCACCTGGGGGCCCCCCTACGAGCAGTACTTC CASTWGPPYEQYF
TRBJ1-3 NA NA TRBV30 TGTGCCTGGAGCTTGGGGGGTTCCCGCTCTGGAAACACCATATATTTT CAWSLGGSRSGNTIYF
TRBJ1-5 NA NA TRBV7-2 TGTGCCAGCAGCTATCAAGCGACCCCGAGTGAGCCCCAGCATTTT CASSYQATPSEPQHF
TRBJ1-6 NA NA TRBV27 TGTGCCAGCAGTTTAGTACCGGGGTCGGGGAATTCACCCCTCCACTTT CASSLVPGSGNSPLHF
TRBJ1-6 NA NA TRBV5-5 TGTGCCAGCACTCGATCCCGGCAGGGGAATTCACCCCTCCACTTT CASTRSRQGNSPLHF
TRBJ2-7 NA NA TRBV6-5 TGTGCCAGCATATCGCGGCAGGGGCCGGGCGAGCAGTACTTC CASISRQGPGEQYF
TRBJ2-2 NA NA TRBV7-3 TGTGCCAGCAGCTTGGGGACTGGGACTCCTAACACCGGGGAGCTGTTTTTT CASSLGTGTPNTGELFF
TRBJ1-5 NA NA TRBV7-2 TGTGCCAGCAGCTTAGGGAGCGGGCAGCCCCAGCATTTT CASSLGSGQPQHF
TRBJ1-6 TRBD1 NA TRBV7-8 TGTGCCAGCAGCTGGGACAGGGGTAATAATTCACCCCTCCACTTT CASSWDRGNNSPLHF
TRBJ2-7 NA NA TRBV6-6 TGTGCCAGCAGTTACCCGGGTGGGGCGGGACCGCGCGAGCAGTACTTC CASSYPGGAGPREQYF
TRBJ1-1 NA NA TRBV5-4 TGTGCCAGCAGCTTAAGGGGGATGAACACTGAAGCTTTCTTT CASSLRGMNTEAFF
TRBJ2-3 TRBD2 NA TRBV3-1/TRBV3-2 TGTGCCAGCAGCCGCAATGGCGGGGGGTTGGATACGCAGTATTTT CASSRNGGGLDTQYF
TRBJ2-5 TRBD1 NA TRBV6-5 TGTGCCAGCAGTTTGGGACAGTACCAAGAGACCCAGTACTTC CASSLGQYQETQYF
TRBJ2-7 NA NA TRBV5-1 TGCGCCAGCAGCCTTGACACCTACGAGCAGTACTTC CASSLDTYEQYF
TRBJ1-4 NA NA TRBV4-1 TGCGCCAGCAGCCAAGAACACCAGTTGGATGAAAAACTGTTTTTT CASSQEHQLDEKLFF
TRBJ1-2 TRBD1 NA TRBV6-1 TGTGCCAGCAGTGAACAGGGGGCTCCCTATGGCTACACCTTC CASSEQGAPYGYTF
TRBJ2-6 TRBD1 NA TRBV7-3 TGTGCCAGCAGCTCTACAGGGGCTGGGGCCAACGTCCTGACTTTC CASSSTGAGANVLTF
TRBJ1-1 NA NA TRBV2 TGTGCCAGCAGTGACCCGACAGGCTCGGGGACTGAAGCTTTCTTT CASSDPTGSGTEAFF
TRBJ2-1 TRBD2 once TRBV18 TGTGCCAGCTCACCCCGCGGGGGGGCCTACAATGAGCAGTTCTTC CASSPRGGAYNEQFF
TRBJ2-3 NA NA TRBV29-1 TGCAGCGTTTCCTTAGATACGCAGTATTTT CSVSLDTQYF
TRBJ1-1 NA NA TRBV7-2 TGTGCCAGCAGCTTAGGTGGCAGGAACACTGAAGCTTTCTTT CASSLGGRNTEAFF
TRBJ2-3 NA few TRBV7-9 TGTGCCAGCAGCTTAGCGAGGCTCGGGGAACCCCTCACAGATACGCAGTATTTT CASSLARLGEPLTDTQYF
TRBJ2-1 NA NA TRBV7-9 TGTGCCAGCAGCCACCCCCCAGGGAACAATGAGCAGTTCTTC CASSHPPGNNEQFF
TRBJ1-1 TRBD1 NA TRBV5-1 TGCGCCAGCGGCGTTGGACAGGGGGCGAAGAGGACAGCTTTCTTT CASGVGQGAKRTAFF
TRBJ2-7 TRBD1 NA TRBV9 TGTGCCAGCAGCGTTGGACAGGGGACCTACGAGCAGTACTTC CASSVGQGTYEQYF
TRBJ1-2 NA NA TRBV7-9 TGTGCCAGCAACCCGGCGGGGGATGGGACTAACTATGGCTACACCTTC CASNPAGDGTNYGYTF
TRBJ1-5 NA NA TRBV5-4 TGTGCCAGCAGCTTGGACAGGGAAGTGGGCCAGCCCCAGCATTTT CASSLDREVGQPQHF
TRBJ1-1 NA NA TRBV5-5 TGTGCCAGCAGCTTGCGGGGGGGTCTTAACACTGAAGCTTTCTTT CASSLRGGLNTEAFF
TRBJ2-7 NA NA TRBV3-1/TRBV3-2 TGTGCCAGCAGCCACGCCGGCGGGTGGGCCTACGAGCAGTACTTC CASSHAGGWAYEQYF
TRBJ2-3 TRBD2 few TRBV11-2 TGTGCCAGCAGCCCGGGGGGGCCGGCAGATACGCAGTATTTT CASSPGGPADTQYF
TRBJ1-1 TRBD1 NA TRBV19 TGTGCCAGTAGCCGGGACAGGGCGAACACTGAAGCTTTCTTT CASSRDRANTEAFF
TRBJ2-1 NA once TRBV4-1 TGCGCCAGCAGCCAATTTGACCGGGATTACAATGAGCAGTTCTTC CASSQFDRDYNEQFF
TRBJ1-4 TRBD1 NA TRBV2 TGTGCCAGCAGTGAACCAAGGGGGCTAGGTGAAAAACTGTTTTTT CASSEPRGLGEKLFF
TRBJ2-7 TRBD1 once TRBV20-1 TGCAGTGCTAAAGGGACAGGGGCGTTTTCGTTC CSAKGTGAFSF
TRBJ2-2 NA NA TRBV29-1 TGCAGCGTTAAGGGAGCACCCGGGGAGCTGTTTTTT CSVKGAPGELFF
TRBJ2-1 NA NA TRBV5-1 TGCGCCAGCAGCTTGGACAGCCATCACAATGAGCAGTTCTTC CASSLDSHHNEQFF
TRBJ2-5 NA NA TRBV27 TGTGCCAGCAGCCCCACGTGGGGGCGGCAAGAGACCCAGTACTTC CASSPTWGRQETQYF
TRBJ2-1 TRBD1 once TRBV5-1 TGCGCCAGCAGCGCCGCGGGACAGGGGGGATACAATGAGCAGTTCTTC CASSAAGQGGYNEQFF
TRBJ2-7 NA NA TRBV21-1 TGTGCCAGCAGCAAAGATTCCGACAGGGGGCGAGACGAGCAGTACTTC CASSKDSDRGRDEQYF
TRBJ1-3 NA NA TRBV18 TGTGCCAGCTCACTAAATCCGCCACTCTCTGGAAACACCATATATTTT CASSLNPPLSGNTIYF
TRBJ2-3 TRBD2 NA TRBV12-3/TRBV12-4 TGTGCCAGCAGGGCAGGACTAGCGGGGGAGTATTTT CASRAGLAGEYF
TRBJ1-1 NA once TRBV10-3 TGTGCCATCGGGAGGGAGGACACTGAAGCTTTCTTT CAIGREDTEAFF
TRBJ2-7 TRBD2 NA TRBV4-1 TGCGCCAGCAGCCAAGCGGGTCCCGGGGGGTCCTACGAGCAGTACTTC CASSQAGPGGSYEQYF
TRBJ1-2 NA NA TRBV7-2 TGTGCCAGCAGCCCCCACTGGAGCGGTGGTTATGGCTACACCTTC CASSPHWSGGYGYTF